This is a list of T cell receptor beta chains from one sample in a study of T cell repertoires in ileal Crohn's disease. Profiled with immunoSEQ multiplex PCR; TCRdb holds only in-frame clones, not every one. The sample has about 11,000 clones, approximately 72% seen once. The sample comprised ileal tissue. The receptor source for this set is an adult with Crohn's disease. The CDR3 runs from the conserved cysteine through the conserved F or W.

j_gene: TRBJ2-2
v_gene: TRBV11-3
CDR3aa: CASSLHPPGPTGELFF

j_gene: TRBJ2-3
v_gene: TRBV27
CDR3aa: CASSLSFRDRVTDTQYF

j_gene: TRBJ2-7
v_gene: TRBV7-9
CDR3aa: CASSRTSGLPFEQYF

j_gene: TRBJ1-4
v_gene: TRBV4-2
CDR3aa: CASSQDFQTNEKLFF

j_gene: TRBJ2-3
v_gene: TRBV2
CDR3aa: CASSVGSPRGADTQYF

j_gene: TRBJ2-1
v_gene: TRBV27
CDR3aa: CASSLFPAGPRNEQFF

j_gene: TRBJ1-5
v_gene: TRBV30
CDR3aa: CAWSQRSGGRNQPQHF

j_gene: TRBJ2-1
v_gene: TRBV4-2
CDR3aa: CASSQTPGLAGEVQFF

j_gene: TRBJ2-5
v_gene: TRBV29-1
CDR3aa: CSSLGQGAPPETQYF

j_gene: TRBJ2-7
v_gene: TRBV7-3
CDR3aa: CASSPTGTGSNEQYF